The text below deals with one T cell receptor (beta chain). Its target antigen remains unknown. No much larger clonotype is one base removed from it; base qualities were not supplied. The source of the sample is a study of control samples from healthy donors and cancer patients (TCRdb year 2020). V is clipped by 6 bases and J by 7 bases, and the sequence between their germline boundaries is 10 bases long. Via the germline V gene, CDR1 is WSHSY and CDR2 SAAADI. Its CDR3 holds 11 amino acids, cysteine through phenylalanine. Of all the DNA, just the CDR3 is kept, 33 bases in frame from base 1. Library method: the immunoSEQ multiplex PCR assay. TCRdb limited this immuneACCESS table to in-frame rearrangements with V and J called. A share of clones is missing; checked studies link under half to unresolved V genes, and the rest is unexplained. The sample data list 130,000 to 150,000 clones, and approximately 93% of these were observed just once. The biggest ten clones account for 5.8% of the sample.

The chain is assembled from TRBV10-2 and TRBJ2-7, with an unclear D gene assignment. Sequenced input: blood. This clonotype was sampled from a man younger than 35 in good health. The sequenced DNA is TGCGCCAGCAGCCCAGTAGGGGAGCAGTACTTC. Its coded protein is CASSPVGEQYF.